This T cell receptor beta chain was sequenced during a study of PD-L1 blockade in urothelial cancer. The overall study: About 90% of the 29 patients were men who had bladder-origin urothelial cancer. At 6 weeks and at 3 weeks (second dose) after treatment start, blood was analyzed.

Time point in this sample: pretreatment peripheral blood. All patients carried locally advanced or metastatic urothelial carcinoma. Produced via immunoSEQ multiplex PCR; TCRdb's table is partial and in-frame only. The sample lists 85,000 to 90,000 clones; about 83% were seen once. Germline V gene data show CDR1 as MGHDK and CDR2 as SYGVNS. The CDR3 covers 16 residues. V gave up 8 bases and J gave up 8 bases; unmatched junction bases: 15. This rearrangement joins TRBV25-1 to TRBJ1-4; TRBD1 matches 9 bases. The clonotype comes from a man aged 55 to 70 with urothelial cancer. Specimen: PBMCs, collected around atezolizumab (anti-PD-L1) treatment. The CDR3 coding sequence is TGTGCCAGCTCCGTCCCGGGACAGGGACGGTACGAAAAACTGTTTTTT. This sequence encodes CASSVPGQGRYEKLFF. The variable domain in full, completed from reference TRBV25-1 and TRBJ1-4, reads EADIYQTPRYLVIGTGKKITLECSQTMGHDKMYWYQQDPGMELHLIHYSYGVNSTEKGDLSSESTVSRIRTEHFPLTLESARPSHTSQYLCASSVPGQGRYEKLFFGSGTQLSVL.